Presented here are 2 T cell receptor beta chains from one specimen sequenced in a study of blood T cell repertoires in COVID-19. Here immunoSEQ multiplex PCR was the method, and the copy in TCRdb shows in-frame clones only, minus some. This sample carries roughly 230,000 clones, roughly 84% of them seen once, and the ten largest clones take 4.4%. The specimen sequenced was peripheral blood. These receptors all stem from a man in his fifties or sixties with active or convalescent COVID-19.

The CDR3 DNA sequence: TGCAGTGCTAGTACTCCCTTTGCGGGGCGGGCAGATACGCAGTATTTT. Encoded protein: CSASTPFAGRADTQYF. The chain recombines TRBV20-1 with TRBJ2-3, with D perhaps matching TRBD2 (6 bases). This CDR3 has 16 residues. Trimming removed 3 bases at V and 4 bases at J, with 20 bases between. CDR1 is DFQATT and CDR2 is SNEGSKA in the germline V gene (reference sequence).

This clone was seen more than once but under ten times. This chain uses TRBV5-8 with TRBJ2-2; 7 bases are a match to TRBD1. V shed 0 bases, J shed 7 bases, and the junction held 3 bases outside the gene matches. There are 14 residues in the CDR3. Germline assignment: CDR1 SGHTS and CDR2 YDEGEE. This CDR3 reads CASSLVQGHGELFF. In DNA, the CDR3 is TGTGCCAGCAGCTTGGTACAGGGGCACGGGGAGCTGTTTTTT.